The 5 T cell receptor beta chains listed next were all sequenced from one sample in a study of cytomegalovirus exposure and HLA in healthy donors. Amplification used 60 Vbeta primers and 13 Jbeta primers. Assay used: immunoSEQ multiplex PCR; TCRdb lists only in-frame clones, some missing. The sample lists 140,000 or so clones, about 74% occurring once. Sequenced: PBMCs. These receptor sequences come from a man between 18 and 29 years old in good health and CMV-seropositive.

J is TRBJ2-6 and V is TRBV7-3; TRBD1 is a possible D gene (5 bases). V gave up 4 bases and J gave up 2 bases, with 9 bases separating them. The CDR3 covers 15 residues. Germline lookup yields CDR1 SGHTA and CDR2 FQGTGA. The CDR3 DNA is TGTGCCAGCAGCTCTCAGGGTCCTGGGGCCAACGTCCTGACTTTC. This gives the protein CASSSQGPGANVLTF. Full variable domain (missing parts from reference TRBV7-3 and TRBJ2-6): GAGVSQTPSNKVTEKGKYVELRCDPISGHTALYWYRQSLGQGPEFLIYFQGTGAADDSGLPNDRFFAVRPEGSVSTLKIQRTERGDSAVYLCASSSQGPGANVLTFGAGSRLTVL.

The rearrangement joins TRBV30 to TRBJ2-5, with D perhaps TRBD2 (6 bases). CDR1 and CDR2 (germline): GTSNPN, SVGIG (reference sequence). The CDR3 contains 12 residues. With 1 base removed from V and 7 bases from J, the gap between germline ends came to 10 bases. CDR3 protein: CAWSGGVGTQYF. CDR3 DNA: TGTGCCTGGAGTGGGGGGGTGGGGACCCAGTACTTC.

The gene calls are TRBV19 and TRBJ1-1; 10 bases match TRBD1. This CDR3 has 15 residues. Germline CDR1 is LNHDA and CDR2 is SQIVND (reference sequence). CDR3 bases: TGTGCAGTAGTCCCCCGGACAGGGGGGACGACTGAAGCTTTCTTT. The encoded protein is CAVVPRTGGTTEAFF.

The rearrangement uses TRBV10-3 and TRBJ2-2; D may be TRBD1 (6 bases). The V gene lost 7 bases and the J gene lost 2 bases, with 14 bases spanning the gap. The CDR3 is made up of 15 amino acids. Germline loops: CDR1 ENHRY, CDR2 SYGVKD. The CDR3 is CAIKQGSSNTGELFF. CDR3 DNA: TGTGCCATCAAACAGGGCTCCTCTAACACCGGGGAGCTGTTTTTT.

V is TRBV27 and J is TRBJ1-1; D unclear. V lost 3 bases and J 3 bases, leaving 8 bases between the germline ends. This CDR3 contains 13 residues. Germline loops: CDR1 MNHEY, CDR2 SMNVEV (reference sequence). The CDR3 DNA follows: TGTGCCAGCAGTTTGAGTTTCTACACTGAAGCTTTCTTT. It encodes CASSLSFYTEAFF.